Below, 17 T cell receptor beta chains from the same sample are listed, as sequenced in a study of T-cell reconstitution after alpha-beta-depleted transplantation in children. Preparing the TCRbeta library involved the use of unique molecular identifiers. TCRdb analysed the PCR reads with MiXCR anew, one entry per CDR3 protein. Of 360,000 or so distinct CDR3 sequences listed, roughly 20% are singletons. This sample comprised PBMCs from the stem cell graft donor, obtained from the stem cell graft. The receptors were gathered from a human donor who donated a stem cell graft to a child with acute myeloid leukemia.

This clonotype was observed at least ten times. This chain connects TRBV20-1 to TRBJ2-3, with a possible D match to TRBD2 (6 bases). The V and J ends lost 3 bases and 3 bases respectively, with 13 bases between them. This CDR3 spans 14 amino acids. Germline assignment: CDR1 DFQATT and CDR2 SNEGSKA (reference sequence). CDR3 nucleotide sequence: TGCAGTGCTAGTGGTAGCGGTTTAACAGATACGCAGTATTTT. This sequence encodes CSASGSGLTDTQYF.

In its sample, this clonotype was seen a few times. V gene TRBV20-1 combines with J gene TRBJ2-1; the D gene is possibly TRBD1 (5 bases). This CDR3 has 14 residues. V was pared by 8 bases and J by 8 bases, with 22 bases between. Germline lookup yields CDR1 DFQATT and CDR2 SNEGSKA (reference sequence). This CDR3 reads CSSKYKGGRDEQFF. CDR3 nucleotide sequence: TGCAGTTCCAAATATAAAGGTGGCAGGGATGAGCAGTTCTTC.

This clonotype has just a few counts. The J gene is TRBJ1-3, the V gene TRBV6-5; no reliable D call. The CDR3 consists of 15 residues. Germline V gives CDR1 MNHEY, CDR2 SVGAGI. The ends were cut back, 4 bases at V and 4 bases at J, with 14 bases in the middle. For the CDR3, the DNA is TGTGCCAGCAGTTCGACCTGGAAAGACGGAAACACCATATATTTT. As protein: CASSSTWKDGNTIYF.

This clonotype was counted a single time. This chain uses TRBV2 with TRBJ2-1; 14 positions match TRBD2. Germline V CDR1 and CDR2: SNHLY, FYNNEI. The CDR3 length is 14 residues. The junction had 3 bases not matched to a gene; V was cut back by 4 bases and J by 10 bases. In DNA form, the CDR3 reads TGTGCCAGCAGTGGACTAGCGGGAGGGGGGGAGCAGTTCTTC. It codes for CASSGLAGGGEQFF.

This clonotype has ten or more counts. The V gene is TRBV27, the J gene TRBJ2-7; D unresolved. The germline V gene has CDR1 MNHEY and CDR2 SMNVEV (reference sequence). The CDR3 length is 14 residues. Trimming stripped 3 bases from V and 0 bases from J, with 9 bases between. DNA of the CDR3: TGTGCCAGCAGTTTGGAAGGATTCTCCTACGAGCAGTACTTC. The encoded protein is CASSLEGFSYEQYF.

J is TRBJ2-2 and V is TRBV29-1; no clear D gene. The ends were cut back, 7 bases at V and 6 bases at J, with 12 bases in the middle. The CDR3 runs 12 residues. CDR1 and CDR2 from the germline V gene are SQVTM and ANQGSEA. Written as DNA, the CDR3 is TGCAGCGCTAGAAGAGACCCCGGGGAGCTGTTTTTT. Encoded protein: CSARRDPGELFF.

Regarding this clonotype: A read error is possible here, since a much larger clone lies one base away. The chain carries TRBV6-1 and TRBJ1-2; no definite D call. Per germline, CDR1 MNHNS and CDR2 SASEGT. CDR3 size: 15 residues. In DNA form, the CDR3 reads TGTGCCAGCAGCCGCTTGGTAAGGGAGAACTCTGGCTTCACCTTC. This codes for CASSRLVRENSGFTF.

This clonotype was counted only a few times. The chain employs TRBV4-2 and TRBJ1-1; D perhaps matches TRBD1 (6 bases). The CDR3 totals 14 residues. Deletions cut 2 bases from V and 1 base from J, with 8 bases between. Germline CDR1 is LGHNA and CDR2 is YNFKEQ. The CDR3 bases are TGTGCCAGCAGCCAATGGGGGGCGAACACTGAAGCTTTCTTT. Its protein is CASSQWGANTEAFF.

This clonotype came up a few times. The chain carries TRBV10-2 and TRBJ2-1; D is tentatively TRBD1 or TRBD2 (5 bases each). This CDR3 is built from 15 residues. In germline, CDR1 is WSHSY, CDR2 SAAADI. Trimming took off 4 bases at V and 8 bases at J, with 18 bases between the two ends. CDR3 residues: CASSGGKLGRDEQFF. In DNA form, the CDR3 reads TGCGCCAGCAGTGGGGGGAAACTAGGAAGAGATGAGCAGTTCTTC.

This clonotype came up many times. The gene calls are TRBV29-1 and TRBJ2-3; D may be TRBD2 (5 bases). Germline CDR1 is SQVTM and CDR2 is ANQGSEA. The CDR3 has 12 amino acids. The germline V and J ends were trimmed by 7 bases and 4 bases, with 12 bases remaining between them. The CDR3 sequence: CSARTSPDTQYF. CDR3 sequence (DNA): TGCAGCGCCAGGACTTCACCAGATACGCAGTATTTT.

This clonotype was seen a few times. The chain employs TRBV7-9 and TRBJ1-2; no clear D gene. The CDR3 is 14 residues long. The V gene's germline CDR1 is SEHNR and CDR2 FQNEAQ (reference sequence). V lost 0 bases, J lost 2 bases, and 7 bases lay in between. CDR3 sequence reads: CASSLAVANYGYTF. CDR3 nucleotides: TGTGCCAGCAGCTTAGCGGTGGCGAACTATGGCTACACCTTC.

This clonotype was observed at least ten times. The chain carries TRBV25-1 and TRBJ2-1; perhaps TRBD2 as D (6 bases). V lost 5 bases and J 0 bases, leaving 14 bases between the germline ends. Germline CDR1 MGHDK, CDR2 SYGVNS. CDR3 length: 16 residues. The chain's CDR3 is CASSPSIGSSYNEQFF. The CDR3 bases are TGTGCCAGCAGTCCTTCGATCGGGAGCTCCTACAATGAGCAGTTCTTC.

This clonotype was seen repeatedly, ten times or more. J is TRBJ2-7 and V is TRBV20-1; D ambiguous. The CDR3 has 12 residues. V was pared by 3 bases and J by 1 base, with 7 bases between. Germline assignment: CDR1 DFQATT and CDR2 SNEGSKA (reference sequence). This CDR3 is CSARAESYEQYF. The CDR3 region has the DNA TGCAGTGCTAGGGCCGAATCCTACGAGCAGTACTTC.

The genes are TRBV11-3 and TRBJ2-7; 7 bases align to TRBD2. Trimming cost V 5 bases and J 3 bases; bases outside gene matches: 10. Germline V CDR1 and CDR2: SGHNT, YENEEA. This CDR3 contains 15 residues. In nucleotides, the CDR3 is TGTGCCAGCAGCCAGCGTGGGACTACGGGCTACGAGCAGTACTTC. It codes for CASSQRGTTGYEQYF.

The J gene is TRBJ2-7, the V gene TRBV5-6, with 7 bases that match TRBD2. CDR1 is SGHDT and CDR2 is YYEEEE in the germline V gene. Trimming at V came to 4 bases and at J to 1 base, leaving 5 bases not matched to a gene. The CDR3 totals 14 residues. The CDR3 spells CASSPRGDSYEQYF. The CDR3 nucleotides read TGTGCCAGCAGCCCCCGGGGGGATTCCTACGAGCAGTACTTC.

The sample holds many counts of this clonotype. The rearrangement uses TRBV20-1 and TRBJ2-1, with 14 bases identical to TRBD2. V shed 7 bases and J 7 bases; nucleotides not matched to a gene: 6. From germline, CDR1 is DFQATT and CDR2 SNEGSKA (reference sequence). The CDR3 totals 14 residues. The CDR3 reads CSVRTSGGKNEQFF. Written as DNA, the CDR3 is TGCAGTGTTCGGACTAGCGGGGGGAAAAATGAGCAGTTCTTC.

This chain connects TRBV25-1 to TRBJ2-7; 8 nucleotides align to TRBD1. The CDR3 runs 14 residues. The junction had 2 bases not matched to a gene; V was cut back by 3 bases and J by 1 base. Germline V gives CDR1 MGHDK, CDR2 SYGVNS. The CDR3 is CASSEDRASYEQYF. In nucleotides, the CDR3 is TGTGCCAGCAGTGAGGACAGGGCTTCCTACGAGCAGTACTTC.